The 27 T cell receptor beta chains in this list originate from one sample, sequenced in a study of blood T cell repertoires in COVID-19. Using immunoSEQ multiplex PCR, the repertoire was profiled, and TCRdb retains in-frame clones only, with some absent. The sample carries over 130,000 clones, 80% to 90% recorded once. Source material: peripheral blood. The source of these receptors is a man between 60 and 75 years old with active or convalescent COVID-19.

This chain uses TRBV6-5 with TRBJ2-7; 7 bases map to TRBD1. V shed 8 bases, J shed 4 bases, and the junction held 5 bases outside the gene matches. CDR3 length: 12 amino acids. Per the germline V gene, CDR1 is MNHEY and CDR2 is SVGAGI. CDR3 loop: CASRQGVYEQYF. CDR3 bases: TGTGCCAGCCGGCAGGGGGTGTACGAGCAGTACTTC.

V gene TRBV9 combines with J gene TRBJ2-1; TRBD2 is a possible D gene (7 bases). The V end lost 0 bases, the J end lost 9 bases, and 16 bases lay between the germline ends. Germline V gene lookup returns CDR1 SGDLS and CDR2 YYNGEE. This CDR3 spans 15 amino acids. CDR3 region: CASSVEGGGSVEQFF. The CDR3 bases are TGTGCCAGCAGCGTAGAAGGGGGAGGGAGTGTTGAGCAGTTCTTC.

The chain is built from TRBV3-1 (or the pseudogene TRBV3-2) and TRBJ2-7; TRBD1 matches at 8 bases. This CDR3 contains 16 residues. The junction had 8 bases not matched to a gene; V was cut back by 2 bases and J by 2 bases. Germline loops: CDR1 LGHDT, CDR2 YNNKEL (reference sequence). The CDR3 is CASSQNRRDRTYEQYF. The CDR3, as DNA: TGTGCCAGCAGCCAAAACCGCCGGGACAGGACCTACGAGCAGTACTTC.

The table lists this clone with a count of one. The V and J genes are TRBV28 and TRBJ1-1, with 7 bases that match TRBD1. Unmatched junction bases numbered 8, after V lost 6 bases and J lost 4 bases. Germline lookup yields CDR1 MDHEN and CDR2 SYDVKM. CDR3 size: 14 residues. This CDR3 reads CASRSTGVSTEAFF. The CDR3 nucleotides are TGTGCCAGCAGGTCCACAGGGGTAAGCACTGAAGCTTTCTTT.

The CDR3 sequence is CASSKDRAQETQYF. CDR3 DNA: TGCGCCAGCAGCAAGGACAGGGCCCAAGAGACCCAGTACTTC. The chain links TRBV5-1 to TRBJ2-5; TRBD1 matches at 8 bases. The CDR3 spans 14 residues. Germline V CDR1 and CDR2: SGHRS, YFSETQ. The V and J ends lost 4 bases and 1 base, in that order; junction bases with no gene match: 3. Using reference TRBV5-1 and TRBJ2-5 for the parts outside the CDR3, the full variable domain is KAGVTQTPRYLIKTRGQQVTLSCSPISGHRSVSWYQQTPGQGLQFLFEYFSETQRNKGNFPGRFSGRQFSNSRSEMNVSTLELGDSALYLCASSKDRAQETQYFGPGTRLLVL.

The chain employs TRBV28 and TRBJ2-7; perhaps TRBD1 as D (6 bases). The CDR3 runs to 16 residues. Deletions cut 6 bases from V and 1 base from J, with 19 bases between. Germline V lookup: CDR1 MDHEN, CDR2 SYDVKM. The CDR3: CASRGFGQGRSYEQYF. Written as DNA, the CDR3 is TGTGCCAGCAGGGGTTTTGGGCAGGGGAGATCCTACGAGCAGTACTTC.

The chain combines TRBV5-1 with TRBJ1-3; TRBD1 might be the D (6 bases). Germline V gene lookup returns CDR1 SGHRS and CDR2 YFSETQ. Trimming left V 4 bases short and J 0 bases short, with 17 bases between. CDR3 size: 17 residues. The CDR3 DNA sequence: TGCGCCAGCAGCCTTGGGGGCCAGCGGGGCTCTGGAAACACCATATATTTT. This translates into CASSLGGQRGSGNTIYF. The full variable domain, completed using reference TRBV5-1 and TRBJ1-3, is KAGVTQTPRYLIKTRGQQVTLSCSPISGHRSVSWYQQTPGQGLQFLFEYFSETQRNKGNFPGRFSGRQFSNSRSEMNVSTLELGDSALYLCASSLGGQRGSGNTIYFGEGSWLTVV.

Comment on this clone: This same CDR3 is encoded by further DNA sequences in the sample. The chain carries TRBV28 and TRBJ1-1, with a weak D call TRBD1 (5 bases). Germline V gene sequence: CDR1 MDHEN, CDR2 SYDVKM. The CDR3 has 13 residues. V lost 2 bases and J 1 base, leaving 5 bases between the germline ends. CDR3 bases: TGTGCCAGCAGTTTACAGGGGAACACTGAAGCTTTCTTT. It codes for CASSLQGNTEAFF.

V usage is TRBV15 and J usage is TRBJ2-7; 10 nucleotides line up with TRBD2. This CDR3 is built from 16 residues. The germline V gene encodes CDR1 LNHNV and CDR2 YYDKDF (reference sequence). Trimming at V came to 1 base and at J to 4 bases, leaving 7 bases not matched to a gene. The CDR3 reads CATSRVSAGGPYEQYF. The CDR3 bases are TGTGCCACCAGCAGAGTTTCAGCGGGAGGGCCATACGAGCAGTACTTC.

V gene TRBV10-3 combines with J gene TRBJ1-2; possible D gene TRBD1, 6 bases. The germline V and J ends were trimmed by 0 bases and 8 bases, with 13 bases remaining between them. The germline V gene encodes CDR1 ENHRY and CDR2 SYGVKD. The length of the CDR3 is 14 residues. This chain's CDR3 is CAISESGALEGYTF. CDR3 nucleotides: TGTGCCATCAGTGAGTCGGGGGCACTGGAGGGCTACACCTTC.

The CDR3 region has the DNA TGTGCCACCAGTGATTCCGGGGGGCTTTCCTACAATGAGCAGTTCTTC. Translation gives CATSDSGGLSYNEQFF. The chain has TRBV24-1 and TRBJ2-1; D might be TRBD2 (7 bases). This CDR3 has 16 residues. The V gene's germline CDR1 is KGHDR and CDR2 SFDVKD. Trimming cost V 2 bases and J 1 base, with 11 bases left between them.

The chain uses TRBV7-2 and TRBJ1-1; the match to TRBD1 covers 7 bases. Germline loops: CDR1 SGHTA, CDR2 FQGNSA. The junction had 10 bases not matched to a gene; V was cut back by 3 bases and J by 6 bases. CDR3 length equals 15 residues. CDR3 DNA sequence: TGTGCCAGCAGCTTCTCGCGAGGGGGCGAGGCTGAAGCTTTCTTT. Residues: CASSFSRGGEAEAFF.

The CDR3 region has the DNA TGCGCCAGCAGCCACTCTTCAGGGAGGGCCACTGAAGCTTTCTTT. Its protein is CASSHSSGRATEAFF. The chain joins TRBV4-3 to TRBJ1-1; tentative D call: TRBD1 (5 bases). Trimming removed 3 bases at V and 4 bases at J, with 15 bases between. CDR1 is LGHNA and CDR2 is YSLEER in the germline V gene. This CDR3 is 15 amino acids long.

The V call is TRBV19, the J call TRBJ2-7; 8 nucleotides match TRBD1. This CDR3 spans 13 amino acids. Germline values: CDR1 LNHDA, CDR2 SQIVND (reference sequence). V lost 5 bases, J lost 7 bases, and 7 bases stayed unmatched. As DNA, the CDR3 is TGTGCCAGTAGTTCGGACAGGGTTGGGGAGCAGTACTTC. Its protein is CASSSDRVGEQYF.

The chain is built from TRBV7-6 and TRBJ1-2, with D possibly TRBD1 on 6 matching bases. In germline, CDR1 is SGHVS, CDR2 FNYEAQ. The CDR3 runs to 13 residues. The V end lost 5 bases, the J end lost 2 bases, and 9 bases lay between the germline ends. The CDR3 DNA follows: TGTGCCAGCAGCCAGGGACAAAACTATGGCTACACCTTC. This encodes CASSQGQNYGYTF.

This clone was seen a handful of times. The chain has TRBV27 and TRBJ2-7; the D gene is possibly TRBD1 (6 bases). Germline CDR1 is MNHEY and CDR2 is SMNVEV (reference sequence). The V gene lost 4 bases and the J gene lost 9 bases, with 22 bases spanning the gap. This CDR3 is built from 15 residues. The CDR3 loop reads CASSSLRQASFGQYF. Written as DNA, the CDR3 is TGTGCCAGCAGTTCGCTAAGACAGGCCTCCTTCGGGCAGTACTTC.

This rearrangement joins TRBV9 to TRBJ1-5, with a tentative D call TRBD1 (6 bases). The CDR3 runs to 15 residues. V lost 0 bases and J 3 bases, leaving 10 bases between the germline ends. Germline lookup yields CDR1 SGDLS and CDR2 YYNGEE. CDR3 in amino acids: CASSVDGQPNQPQHF. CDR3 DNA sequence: TGTGCCAGCAGCGTAGACGGACAGCCCAATCAGCCCCAGCATTTT.

For the CDR3, the DNA is TGTGCCAGCAGCGTAGGGGACAGTCTCTATGGCTACACCTTC. Translated, it gives CASSVGDSLYGYTF. The chain is built from TRBV9 and TRBJ1-2, with TRBD1 matching 7 bases. The trim removed 0 bases at V and 4 bases at J, leaving 3 bases unmatched. This CDR3 is built from 14 residues. Germline V lookup: CDR1 SGDLS, CDR2 YYNGEE.

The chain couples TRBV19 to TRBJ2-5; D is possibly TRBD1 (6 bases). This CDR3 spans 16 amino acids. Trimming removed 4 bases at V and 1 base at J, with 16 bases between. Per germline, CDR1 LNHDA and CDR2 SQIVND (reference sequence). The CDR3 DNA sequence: TGTGCCAGTAGTAGCCAGGGGCTAGGGAGCCAAGAGACCCAGTACTTC. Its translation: CASSSQGLGSQETQYF.

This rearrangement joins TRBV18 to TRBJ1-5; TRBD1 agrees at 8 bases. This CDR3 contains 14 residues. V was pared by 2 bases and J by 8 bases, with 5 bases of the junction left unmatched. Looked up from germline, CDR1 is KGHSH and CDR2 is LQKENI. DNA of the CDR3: TGTGCCAGCTCACCAGGACAGGGTGTGGAGCCCCAGCATTTT. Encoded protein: CASSPGQGVEPQHF.

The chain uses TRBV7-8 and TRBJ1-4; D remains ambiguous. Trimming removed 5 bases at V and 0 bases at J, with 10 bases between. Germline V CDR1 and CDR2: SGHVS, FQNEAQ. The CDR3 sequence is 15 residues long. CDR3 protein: CASSPMRATNEKLFF. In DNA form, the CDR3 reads TGTGCCAGCAGCCCGATGCGAGCAACTAATGAAAAACTGTTTTTT.

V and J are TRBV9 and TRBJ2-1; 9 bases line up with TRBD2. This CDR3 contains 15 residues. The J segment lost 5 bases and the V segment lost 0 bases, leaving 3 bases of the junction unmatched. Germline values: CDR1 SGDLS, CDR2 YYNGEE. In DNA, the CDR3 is TGTGCCAGCAGCGTAGTGGCGGGAGGGAACAATGAGCAGTTCTTC. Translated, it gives CASSVVAGGNNEQFF.

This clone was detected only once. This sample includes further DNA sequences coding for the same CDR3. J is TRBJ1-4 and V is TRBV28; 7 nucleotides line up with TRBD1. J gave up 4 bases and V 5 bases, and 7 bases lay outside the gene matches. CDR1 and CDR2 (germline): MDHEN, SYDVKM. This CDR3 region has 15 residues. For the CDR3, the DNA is TGTGCCAGCAGTACTCGACAGGGACTTAATGAAAAACTGTTTTTT. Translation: CASSTRQGLNEKLFF.

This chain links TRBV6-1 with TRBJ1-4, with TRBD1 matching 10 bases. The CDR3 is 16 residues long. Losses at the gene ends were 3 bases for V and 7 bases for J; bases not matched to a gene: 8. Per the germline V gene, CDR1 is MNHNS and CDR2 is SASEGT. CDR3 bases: TGTGCCAGCAGTGACGGGGTGAGGACAGGGGGTGAAAAACTGTTTTTT. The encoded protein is CASSDGVRTGGEKLFF.

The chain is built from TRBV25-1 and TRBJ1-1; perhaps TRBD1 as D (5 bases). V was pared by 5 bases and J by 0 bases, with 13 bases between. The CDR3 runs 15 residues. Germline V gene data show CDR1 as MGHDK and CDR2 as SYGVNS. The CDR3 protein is CASSQRGGMNTEAFF. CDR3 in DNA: TGTGCCAGCAGTCAAAGGGGAGGGATGAACACTGAAGCTTTCTTT.

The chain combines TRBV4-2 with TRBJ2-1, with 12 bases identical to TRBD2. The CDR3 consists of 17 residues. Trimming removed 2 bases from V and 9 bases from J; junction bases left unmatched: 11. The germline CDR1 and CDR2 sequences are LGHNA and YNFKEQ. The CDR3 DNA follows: TGTGCCAGCAGCCAATCAATGGCTAGCGGGAGGGCCGGTGAGCAGTTCTTC. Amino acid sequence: CASSQSMASGRAGEQFF.

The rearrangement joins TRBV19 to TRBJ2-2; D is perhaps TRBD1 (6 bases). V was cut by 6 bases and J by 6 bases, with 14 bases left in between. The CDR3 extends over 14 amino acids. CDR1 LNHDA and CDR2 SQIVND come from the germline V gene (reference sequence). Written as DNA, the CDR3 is TGTGCCAGTAGCGGAACAGGGTTGGCCGGGGAGCTGTTTTTT. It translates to CASSGTGLAGELFF.